This T cell receptor (beta chain) was obtained from a study of CD8 T cells in Susac syndrome. Between the trimmed V and J ends, which lost 4 bases and 3 bases, there was a span of 7 bases. This CDR3 has 12 residues. Germline V CDR1 and CDR2: SEHNR, FQNEAQ (reference sequence). High-throughput TCR beta sequencing covered peripheral CD8+ and CD4+ T cells. The RNA input was 0.5 to 1 ug, and it was reverse transcribed with random hexamers. Using its own MiXCR run on the immunoSEQ multiplex PCR reads, TCRdb lists one record per CDR3 protein. The data show hundreds of thousands of distinct CDR3 sequences, approximately 94% seen once.

The rearrangement uses TRBV7-9 and TRBJ2-7; D unclear. The sequenced sample consisted of CD4+ T cells from PBMCs. The sequence derives from a human donor with Susac syndrome. The CDR3 nucleotides read TGTGCCAGCAGCTCCCCTCTCTACGAGCAGTACTTC. This gives the protein CASSSPLYEQYF.